The clone carrying this T cell receptor (beta chain) was seen ten or more times. Treatment of any kind had been given to no patient before thyroid surgery. TCRdb reprocessed the PCR reads via MiXCR. The data show tens of thousands of clones, roughly 13% seen once. Germline CDR1 and CDR2: SGHTA and FQGNSA. The CDR3 is made up of 16 amino acids. Trimming stripped 3 bases from V and 7 bases from J, with 19 bases between. The source of the sample is a study of metastatic and nonmetastatic thyroid tumors. The receptor was isolated from a female donor with papillary thyroid cancer or a benign thyroid nodule (not recorded which). Some clones in this sample may be carry-over from other donors' samples. The chain has TRBV7-2 and TRBJ2-1, with no clear D. Sequencing was done on a sample of blood. CDR3 region: CASSFDWKTGPNEQFF. The DNA for the CDR3 is TGTGCCAGCAGCTTCGACTGGAAAACTGGCCCGAATGAGCAGTTCTTC.